This T cell receptor (beta chain) was sequenced in a study of shared T cell receptors in the human thymus (dated by TCRdb to the early 2020s). Background for the entire study: The study examined how the human thymus generates shared, self-reactive T-cell receptor alpha chains.

Germline trimming: 2 bases from V, 5 bases from J; junction bases outside gene matches: 3. Based on the germline V gene, the CDR1 and CDR2 sequences are SGHDT and YYEEEE. From the cysteine through the phenylalanine, the CDR3 covers 13 amino acids. The DNA shown is the 39-base CDR3, in frame from base 1. Notes on this clone: Its antigen is not yet known. No qualities accompany the bases; no much larger clone lies one base away.

Receptors were amplified or captured by the immunoSEQ multiplex PCR assay. TCRdb mirrors the immuneACCESS table, restricted to in-frame sequences. Some clones are absent from its copies; in checked studies, under half trace to an unresolved V gene, and the reason for the others is unknown. Here the sample has some 700,000 clones; approximately 85% occur a single time. 0.0095% to 0.011% of the sample is held by the ten biggest clonotypes. The same sample was also studied in work on human thymus T cells. From the second report: The donors were immunologically healthy infants in Finland who had open corrective cardiac surgery for congenital heart defects. Thymus tissue was obtained as surgical resects removed during corrective cardiac surgery. Biased V and J gene segment usage appeared to be present in both thymic and peripheral blood repertoires. According to the related research, thymic TCR repertoires were highly overlapping among unrelated individuals. TCR alpha and beta repertoires from about eight infant thymus samples and a few related peripheral blood samples were characterized in the study. The cohort included 5 or 6 male and a couple of female infants, with donor ages spanning 7 to 244 days. Thymocytes were mechanically released from the tissue and were stored as pellets of about 9.5-31 million cells at -70 degrees C. A QIAsymphony instrument was used to extract genomic DNA from frozen cell pellets. Using the immunoSEQ multiplex PCR assay, the TCRB and TCRAD loci were amplified from a standardized quantity of quality-controlled genomic DNA. The V(D)J region was spanned by amplicons of a length sufficient to cover the CDR3 and to identify V and J genes. Through the commercial immunoSEQ service, the amplicons were sequenced on an Illumina platform. Primer bias and sequencing errors were corrected using previously described methods, and TCRAD and TCRB definitions followed the IMGT database. immunoSEQ Analyzer 3.0 and VDJTools were used for repertoire analysis, which covered basic statistics, V/J segment usage, diversity estimates, rarefaction and pairwise overlap. Chao1, ChaoE, Efron-Thisted, Shannon and inverse Simpson indices were used to estimate diversity, which was also estimated on datasets down-sampled to the smallest sample. Repertoire overlap was assessed by strict matching of CDR3 nucleotide sequence, V gene and J gene, and clustering was done by Jaccard-based multidimensional scaling. On average, thymus samples yielded 810,000 or so unique TCRB clonotypes, whereas blood samples yielded roughly 80,000.

The TCR sequence derives from a girl in the first two years of life with a congenital heart defect. Donor details come from another sample of the same person, matched by shared clones. The V and J segments used are TRBV5-6 and TRBJ2-5; 7 bases in the middle match TRBD1. The sequencing input was thymocytes. The CDR3 here reads CASSFPRGETQYF. The sequenced DNA: TGTGCCAGCAGCTTCCCCAGGGGGGAGACCCAGTACTTC.